This TCR beta chain was retrieved from a study of cytomegalovirus exposure and HLA in healthy donors. Concerning this clone itself: Its antigen is not known.

Vbeta (60) and Jbeta (13) primers were used in the PCR. The protocol was immunoSEQ multiplex PCR, while the TCRdb copy is restricted to in-frame clones and leaves out a portion. The table shows over 150,000 clones, with about 80% occurring only once. Trimming shortened V by 0 bases and J by 2 bases, and 9 bases separated the two germline ends. Germline V gene data show CDR1 as SGHRS and CDR2 as YFSETQ. CDR3 size: 14 residues. Study-level results: Later, an analysis found that common viral pathogens appeared to be linked with several of the most significant clusters.

The clonotype was recovered from a man between 45 and 60 years old in good health and CMV-seropositive. The chain uses TRBV5-1 and TRBJ2-7, with D tentatively TRBD1 (6 bases). The sample consisted of PBMCs. This CDR3 reads CASSLDRAPYEQYF. The CDR3 DNA reads TGCGCCAGCAGCTTGGACAGGGCCCCCTACGAGCAGTACTTC.